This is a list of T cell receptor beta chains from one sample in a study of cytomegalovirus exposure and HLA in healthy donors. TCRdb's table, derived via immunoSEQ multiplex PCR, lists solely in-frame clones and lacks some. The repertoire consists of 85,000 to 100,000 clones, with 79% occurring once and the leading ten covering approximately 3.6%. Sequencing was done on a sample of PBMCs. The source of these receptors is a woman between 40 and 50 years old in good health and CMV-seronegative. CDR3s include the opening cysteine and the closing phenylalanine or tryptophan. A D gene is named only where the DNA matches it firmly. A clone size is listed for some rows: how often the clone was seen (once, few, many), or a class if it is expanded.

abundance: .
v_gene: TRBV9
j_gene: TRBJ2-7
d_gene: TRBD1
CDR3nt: TGTGCCAGTTCCAGGGGGATAGTGACAGGGCGGGACGAGCAGTACTTC
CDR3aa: CASSRGIVTGRDEQYF

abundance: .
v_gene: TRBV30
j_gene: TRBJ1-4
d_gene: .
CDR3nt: TGTGCCTGGAGAGGACATGTACATGAAAAACTGTTTTTT
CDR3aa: CAWRGHVHEKLFF

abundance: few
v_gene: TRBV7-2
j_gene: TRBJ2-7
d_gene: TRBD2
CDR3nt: TGTGCCAGCAGCTACACTAGCGGGGGATCCTACGAGCAGTACTTC
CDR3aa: CASSYTSGGSYEQYF

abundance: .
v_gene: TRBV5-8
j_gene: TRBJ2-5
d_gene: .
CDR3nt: TGTGCCAGCAGCTTTGAGGCCCAGTACTTC
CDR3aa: CASSFEAQYF

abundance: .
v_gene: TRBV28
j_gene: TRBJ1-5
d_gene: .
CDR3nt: TGTGCCAGCAGTTTAGGAGGGCAGCCCCAGCATTTT
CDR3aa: CASSLGGQPQHF

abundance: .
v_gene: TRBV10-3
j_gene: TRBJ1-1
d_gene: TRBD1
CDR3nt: TGTGCCATCAGTGGAACCGGGACAGACCACCTAAAAGCTTTCTTT
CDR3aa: CAISGTGTDHLKAFF

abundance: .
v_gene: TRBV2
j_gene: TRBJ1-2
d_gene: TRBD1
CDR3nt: TGTGCCAGCAGCGCTCAAGGGGGCGAGGGCTACACCTTC
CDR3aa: CASSAQGGEGYTF

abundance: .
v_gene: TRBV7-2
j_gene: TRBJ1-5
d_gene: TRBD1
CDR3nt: TGTGCCAGCAGCCTGACCGGGACAGGGAATCAGCCCCAGCATTTT
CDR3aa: CASSLTGTGNQPQHF

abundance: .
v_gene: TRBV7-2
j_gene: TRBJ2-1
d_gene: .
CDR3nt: TGTGCCAGCAGCTTAGCGTCGCCAGTTATCTACAATGAGCAGTTCTTC
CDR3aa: CASSLASPVIYNEQFF

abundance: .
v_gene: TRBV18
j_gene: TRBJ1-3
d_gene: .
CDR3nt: TGTGCCAGCTCACCTGAGGGATTCTCTGGAAACACCATATATTTT
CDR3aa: CASSPEGFSGNTIYF

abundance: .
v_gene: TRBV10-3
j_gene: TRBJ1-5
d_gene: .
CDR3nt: TGTGCCATCAGTGAGGGAGGTGGTATTAGCAATCAGCCCCAGCATTTT
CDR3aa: CAISEGGGISNQPQHF

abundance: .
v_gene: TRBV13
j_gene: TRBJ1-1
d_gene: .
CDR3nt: TGTGCCAGCAGCCCGAACGGGACACCGGATCTTGAAGCTTTCTTT
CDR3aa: CASSPNGTPDLEAFF

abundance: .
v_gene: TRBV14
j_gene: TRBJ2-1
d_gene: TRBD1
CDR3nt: TGTGCCAGCAGCTCTAACAGGGGGCTGAGGAACAATGAGCAGTTCTTC
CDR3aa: CASSSNRGLRNNEQFF

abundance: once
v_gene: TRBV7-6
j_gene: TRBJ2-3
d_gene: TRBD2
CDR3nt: TGTGCCAGCAGCTTAGGACTAGCTTCAGATACGCAGTATTTT
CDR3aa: CASSLGLASDTQYF

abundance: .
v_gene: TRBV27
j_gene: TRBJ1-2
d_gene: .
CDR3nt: TGTGCCAGCAGTTCCGGGGCTTCCCCAGGGGACTATGGCTACACCTTC
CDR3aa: CASSSGASPGDYGYTF

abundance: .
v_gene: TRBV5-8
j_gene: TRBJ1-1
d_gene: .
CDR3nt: TGTGCCAGCAGCTTCCCCGACAGGCCAATGAACACTGAAGCTTTCTTT
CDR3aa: CASSFPDRPMNTEAFF

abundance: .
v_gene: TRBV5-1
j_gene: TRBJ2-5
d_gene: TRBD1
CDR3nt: TGCGCCAGCAGCCCGGGGACAGGGGGAGAGACCCAGTACTTC
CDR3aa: CASSPGTGGETQYF

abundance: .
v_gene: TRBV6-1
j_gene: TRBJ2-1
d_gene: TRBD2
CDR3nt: TGTGCCAGCAGTGGCCCCGGGACTAGAACCTACAATGAGCAGTTCTTC
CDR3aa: CASSGPGTRTYNEQFF

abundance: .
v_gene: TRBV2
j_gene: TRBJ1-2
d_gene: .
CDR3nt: TGTGCCAGCAGTGATGAGAACTATGGCTACACCTTC
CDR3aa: CASSDENYGYTF